The following is a TCR beta chain sequence with its context. The data stem from a study of CD8+CD57+ T cells in acquired aplastic anemia. Study overall: Each DNA sample taken from sorted CD4+ and CD8+ cells came to 3 to 4 ug on average.

The CDR3 totals 13 residues. V shed 6 bases and J 4 bases; nucleotides not matched to a gene: 4. CDR1 SNHLY and CDR2 FYNNEI come from the germline V gene. CDR3 and TCR beta VDJ profiling relied on genomic DNA as the template. TCRdb reprocessed the reads with MiXCR, giving one entry per CDR3 protein. The data hold roughly 38,000 distinct CDR3 sequences, with more than 75% observed a single time. The TCR was taken from a human donor in good health, serving as a control. The chain joins TRBV2 to TRBJ1-1; 8 nucleotides align to TRBD1. What was sequenced was sorted CD4+, CD8+, or CD8+CD57+ T cells (not recorded which) from PBMCs. The CDR3 reads CASRGQGSTEAFF. Written as DNA, the CDR3 is TGTGCCAGCAGAGGACAGGGTTCCACTGAAGCTTTCTTT.